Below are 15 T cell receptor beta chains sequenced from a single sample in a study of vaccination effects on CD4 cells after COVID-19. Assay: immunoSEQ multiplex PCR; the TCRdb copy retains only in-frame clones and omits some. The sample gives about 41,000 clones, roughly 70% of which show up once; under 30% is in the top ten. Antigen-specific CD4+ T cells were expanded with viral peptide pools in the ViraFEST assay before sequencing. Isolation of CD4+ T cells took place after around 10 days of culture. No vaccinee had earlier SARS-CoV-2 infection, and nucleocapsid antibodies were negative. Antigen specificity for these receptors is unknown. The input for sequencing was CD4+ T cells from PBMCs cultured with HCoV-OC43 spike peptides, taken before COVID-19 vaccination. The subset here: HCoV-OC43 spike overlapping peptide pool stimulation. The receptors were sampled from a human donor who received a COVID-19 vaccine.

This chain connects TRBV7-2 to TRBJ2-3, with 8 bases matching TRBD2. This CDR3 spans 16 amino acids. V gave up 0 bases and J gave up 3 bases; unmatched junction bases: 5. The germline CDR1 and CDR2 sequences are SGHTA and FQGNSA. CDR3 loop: CASSLATGGKTDTQYF. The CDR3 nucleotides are TGTGCCAGCAGCTTAGCGACGGGAGGGAAAACAGATACGCAGTATTTT.

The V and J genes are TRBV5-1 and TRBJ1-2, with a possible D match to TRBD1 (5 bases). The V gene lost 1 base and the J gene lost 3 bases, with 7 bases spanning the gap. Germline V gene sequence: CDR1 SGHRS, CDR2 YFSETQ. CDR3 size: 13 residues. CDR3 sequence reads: CASSLQGDYGYTF. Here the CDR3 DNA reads TGCGCCAGCAGCTTGCAGGGCGACTATGGCTACACCTTC.

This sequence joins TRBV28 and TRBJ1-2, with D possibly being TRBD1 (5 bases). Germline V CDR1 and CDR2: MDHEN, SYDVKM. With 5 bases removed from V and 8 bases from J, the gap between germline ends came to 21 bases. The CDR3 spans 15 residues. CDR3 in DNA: TGTGCCAGCAGTCCTAGGGACCGACCTTGGGGGGGCTACACCTTC. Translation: CASSPRDRPWGGYTF.

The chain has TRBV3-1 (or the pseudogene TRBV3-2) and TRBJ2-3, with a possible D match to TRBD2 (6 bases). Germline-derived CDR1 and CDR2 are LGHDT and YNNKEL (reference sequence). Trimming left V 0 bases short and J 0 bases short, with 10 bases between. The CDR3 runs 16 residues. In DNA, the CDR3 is TGTGCCAGCAGCCAAGATTCCGGGACTAGCACAGATACGCAGTATTTT. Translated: CASSQDSGTSTDTQYF.

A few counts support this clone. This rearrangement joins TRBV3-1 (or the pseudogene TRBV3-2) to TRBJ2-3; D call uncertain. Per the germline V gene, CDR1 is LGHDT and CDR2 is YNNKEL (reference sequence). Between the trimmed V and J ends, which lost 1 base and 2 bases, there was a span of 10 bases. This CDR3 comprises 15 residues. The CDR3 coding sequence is TGTGCCAGCAGCCAAGGAAGCGTCCCCACAGATACGCAGTATTTT. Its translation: CASSQGSVPTDTQYF.

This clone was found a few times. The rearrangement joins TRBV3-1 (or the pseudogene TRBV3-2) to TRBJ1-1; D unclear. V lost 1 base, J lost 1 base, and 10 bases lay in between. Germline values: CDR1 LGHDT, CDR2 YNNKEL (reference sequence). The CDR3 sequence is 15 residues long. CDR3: CASSQAATKNTEAFF. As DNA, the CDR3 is TGTGCCAGCAGCCAAGCGGCAACTAAGAACACTGAAGCTTTCTTT.

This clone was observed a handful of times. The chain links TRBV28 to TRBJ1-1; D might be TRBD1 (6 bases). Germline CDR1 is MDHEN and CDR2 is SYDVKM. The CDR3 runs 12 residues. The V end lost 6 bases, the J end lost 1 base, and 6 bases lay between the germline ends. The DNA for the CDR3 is TGTGCCAGCAGGACAGGGAACACTGAAGCTTTCTTT. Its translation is CASRTGNTEAFF. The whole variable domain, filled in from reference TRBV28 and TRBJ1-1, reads DVKVTQSSRYLVKRTGEKVFLECVQDMDHENMFWYRQDPGLGLRLIYFSYDVKMKEKGDIPEGYSVSREKKERFSLILESASTNQTSMYLCASRTGNTEAFFGQGTRLTVV.

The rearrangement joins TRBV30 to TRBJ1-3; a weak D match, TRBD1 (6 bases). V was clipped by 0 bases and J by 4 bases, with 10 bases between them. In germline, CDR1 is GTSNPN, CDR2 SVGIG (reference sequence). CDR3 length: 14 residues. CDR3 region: CAWSVGGDGNTIYF. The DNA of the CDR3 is TGTGCCTGGAGTGTAGGGGGGGACGGAAACACCATATATTTT.

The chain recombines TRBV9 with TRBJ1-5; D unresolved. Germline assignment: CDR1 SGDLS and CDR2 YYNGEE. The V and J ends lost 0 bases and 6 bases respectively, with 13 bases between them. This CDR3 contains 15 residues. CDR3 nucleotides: TGTGCCAGCAGCGTAGAGGGTTTGTCCGGTCAGCCCCAGCATTTT. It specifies CASSVEGLSGQPQHF.

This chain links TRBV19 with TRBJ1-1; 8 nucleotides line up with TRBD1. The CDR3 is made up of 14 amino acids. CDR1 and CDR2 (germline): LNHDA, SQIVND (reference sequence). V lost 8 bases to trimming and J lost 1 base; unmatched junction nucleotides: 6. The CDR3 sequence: CASARTGKNTEAFF. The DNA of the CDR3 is TGTGCCAGTGCCCGGACAGGGAAGAACACTGAAGCTTTCTTT.

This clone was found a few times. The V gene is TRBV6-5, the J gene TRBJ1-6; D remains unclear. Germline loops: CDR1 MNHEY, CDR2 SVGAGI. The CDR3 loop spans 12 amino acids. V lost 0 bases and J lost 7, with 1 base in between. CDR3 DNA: TGTGCCAGCAGTTACTCGAATTCACCCCTCCACTTT. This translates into CASSYSNSPLHF.

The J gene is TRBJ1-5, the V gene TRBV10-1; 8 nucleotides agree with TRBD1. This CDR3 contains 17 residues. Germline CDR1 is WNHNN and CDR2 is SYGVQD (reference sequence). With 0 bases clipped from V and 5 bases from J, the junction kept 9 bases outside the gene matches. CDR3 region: CASSESRGQEIYQPQHF. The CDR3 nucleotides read TGCGCCAGCAGTGAGTCAAGGGGACAGGAGATTTATCAGCCCCAGCATTTT.

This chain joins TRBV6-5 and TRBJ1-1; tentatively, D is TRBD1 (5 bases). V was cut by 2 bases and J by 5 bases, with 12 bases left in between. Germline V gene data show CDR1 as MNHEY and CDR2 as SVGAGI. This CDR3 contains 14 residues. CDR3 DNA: TGTGCCAGCAGTTACCAGGGACGTCGAACTGAAGCTTTCTTT. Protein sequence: CASSYQGRRTEAFF.

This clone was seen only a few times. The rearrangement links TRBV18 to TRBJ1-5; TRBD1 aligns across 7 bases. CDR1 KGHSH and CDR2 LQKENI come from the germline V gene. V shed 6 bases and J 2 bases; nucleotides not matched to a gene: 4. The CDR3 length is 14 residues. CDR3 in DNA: TGTGCCAGCTCGGCGGGACAGCGCAATCAGCCCCAGCATTTT. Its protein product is CASSAGQRNQPQHF.

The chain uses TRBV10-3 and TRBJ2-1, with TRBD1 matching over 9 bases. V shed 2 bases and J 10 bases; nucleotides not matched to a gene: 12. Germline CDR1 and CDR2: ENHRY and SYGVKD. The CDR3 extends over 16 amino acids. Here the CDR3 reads CAISESPGQGSEEQFF. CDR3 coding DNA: TGTGCCATCAGTGAGAGTCCGGGACAGGGATCGGAGGAGCAGTTCTTC.